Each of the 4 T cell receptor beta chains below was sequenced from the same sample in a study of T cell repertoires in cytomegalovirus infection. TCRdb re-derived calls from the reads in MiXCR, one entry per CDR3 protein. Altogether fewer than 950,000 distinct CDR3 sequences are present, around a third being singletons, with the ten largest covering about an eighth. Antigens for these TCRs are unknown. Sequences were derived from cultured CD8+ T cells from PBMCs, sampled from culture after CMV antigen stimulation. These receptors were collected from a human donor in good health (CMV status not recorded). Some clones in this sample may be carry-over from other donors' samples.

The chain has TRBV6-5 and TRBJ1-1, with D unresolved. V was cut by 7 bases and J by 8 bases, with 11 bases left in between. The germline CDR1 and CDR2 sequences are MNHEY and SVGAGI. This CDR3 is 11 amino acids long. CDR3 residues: CASIPLFEAFF. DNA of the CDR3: TGTGCCAGCATCCCGTTATTCGAAGCTTTCTTT.

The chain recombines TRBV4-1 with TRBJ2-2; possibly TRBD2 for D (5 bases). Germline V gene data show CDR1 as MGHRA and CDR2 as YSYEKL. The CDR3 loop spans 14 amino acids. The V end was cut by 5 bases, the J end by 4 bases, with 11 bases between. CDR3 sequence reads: CASSSRGSTGELFF. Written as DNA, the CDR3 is TGCGCCAGCAGCAGCCGCGGGTCCACCGGGGAGCTGTTTTTT.

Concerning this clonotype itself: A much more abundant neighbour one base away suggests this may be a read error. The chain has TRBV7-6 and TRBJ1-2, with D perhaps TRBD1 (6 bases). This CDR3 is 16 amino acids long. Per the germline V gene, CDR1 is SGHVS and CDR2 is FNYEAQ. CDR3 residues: CANSLADSPLDYGYTF. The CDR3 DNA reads TGTGCCAACAGCTTAGCGGACAGCCCGCTAGACTATGGCTACACCTTC.

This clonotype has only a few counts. CDR3 loop: CASRTDSYSNQPQHF. As DNA, the CDR3 is TGTGCCAGCAGAACGGACAGCTATAGCAATCAGCCCCAGCATTTT. The chain has TRBV28 and TRBJ1-5; possibly TRBD1 for D (6 bases). Between the trimmed V and J ends, which lost 6 bases and 0 bases, there was a span of 12 bases. Germline-derived CDR1 and CDR2 are MDHEN and SYDVKM. This CDR3 spans 15 amino acids.